These 24 T cell receptor beta chains were sequenced from one sample in a study of T cell repertoires in cytomegalovirus infection. No antigen has been identified for these receptors. From the reads, TCRdb called clonotypes with MiXCR, one entry per CDR3 protein. Found here are some 940,000 distinct CDR3 sequences, roughly 30% of them singletons; the top ten hold over 10%. The sample consisted of cultured CD8+ T cells from PBMCs, taken from culture after CMV antigen stimulation. The receptor source for this set is a human donor in good health (CMV status not recorded). Some clones in this sample may be carry-over from other donors' samples.

This clonotype has only a few counts. V usage is TRBV19 and J usage is TRBJ2-2; D unclear. CDR3 length equals 16 residues. The germline V and J ends were trimmed by 4 bases and 0 bases, with 12 bases remaining between them. Germline values: CDR1 LNHDA, CDR2 SQIVND (reference sequence). CDR3 residues: CASSTDGPANTGELFF. The CDR3 bases are TGTGCCAGTAGTACCGACGGGCCCGCGAACACCGGGGAGCTGTTTTTT.

This clonotype was detected ten times or more. The CDR3 protein is CSARDRQSPLHF. The CDR3 DNA follows: TGCAGTGCTAGAGATCGTCAGTCACCCCTCCACTTT. This chain joins TRBV20-1 and TRBJ1-6, with D unresolved. From germline, CDR1 is DFQATT and CDR2 SNEGSKA (reference sequence). V was trimmed by 0 bases and J by 10 bases, leaving 7 bases between them. The CDR3 contains 12 residues.

The rearrangement joins TRBV6-2 or TRBV6-3 to TRBJ1-4; maybe TRBD1 (6 bases). V was clipped by 2 bases and J by 6 bases, with 7 bases between them. The CDR3 is 13 amino acids. The germline gives CDR1 MNHEY, CDR2 SVGEGT. Written as DNA, the CDR3 is TGTGCCAGCAGTTACGGGGGCTATGAAAAACTGTTTTTT. It encodes CASSYGGYEKLFF.

This clonotype was seen only a few times. The chain uses TRBV19 and TRBJ1-5, with 10 bases that match TRBD1. Germline V gene lookup returns CDR1 LNHDA and CDR2 SQIVND (reference sequence). V dropped 5 bases and J dropped 7; count of bases not matched to a gene: 11. CDR3 length: 16 residues. The CDR3 sequence: CASSAPGQGRRQPQHF. CDR3 nucleotide sequence: TGTGCCAGTAGTGCCCCGGGACAGGGGAGGAGGCAGCCCCAGCATTTT.

The chain uses TRBV7-9 and TRBJ2-3, with D unresolved. Germline V gene lookup returns CDR1 SEHNR and CDR2 FQNEAQ (reference sequence). V lost 1 base to trimming and J lost 2 bases, with 7 bases between them. This CDR3 comprises 14 residues. In DNA, the CDR3 is TGTGCCAGCAGCTTAGAAATCTACACAGATACGCAGTATTTT. Its protein product is CASSLEIYTDTQYF.

The chain is built from TRBV27 and TRBJ2-1, with a possible D match to TRBD2 (7 bases). CDR1 MNHEY and CDR2 SMNVEV come from the germline V gene (reference sequence). The V end was cut by 5 bases, the J end by 5 bases, with 16 bases between. This CDR3 has 15 residues. CDR3 loop: CASSDGGGGHNEQFF. Written as DNA, the CDR3 is TGTGCCAGCAGTGACGGGGGCGGGGGCCACAATGAGCAGTTCTTC.

In this sample, this clonotype turned up a few times. The chain combines TRBV7-9 with TRBJ1-4, with D possibly being TRBD1 (5 bases). V was trimmed by 5 bases and J by 8 bases, leaving 15 bases between them. CDR3 length: 14 amino acids. The germline gives CDR1 SEHNR, CDR2 FQNEAQ (reference sequence). The CDR3 sequence is CASSSAGGNEKLFF. DNA for the CDR3: TGTGCCAGCAGCAGTGCGGGGGGTAACGAAAAACTGTTTTTT.

This chain joins TRBV7-9 and TRBJ1-5; no firm D call. In germline, CDR1 is SEHNR, CDR2 FQNEAQ (reference sequence). The CDR3 is 15 residues long. V lost 5 bases and J lost 0, with 11 bases in between. The DNA for the CDR3 is TGTGCCAGCAGCCCAACGGATGGTAGCAATCAGCCCCAGCATTTT. This sequence encodes CASSPTDGSNQPQHF. The variable domain in full, completed from reference TRBV7-9 and TRBJ1-5, reads DTGVSQNPRHKITKRGQNVTFRCDPISEHNRLYWYRQTLGQGPEFLTYFQNEAQLEKSRLLSDRFSAERPKGSFSTLEIQRTEQGDSAMYLCASSPTDGSNQPQHFGDGTRLSIL.

This clonotype was picked up a small number of times. The J gene is TRBJ2-1, the V gene TRBV5-6, with 9 bases matching TRBD1. With V trimmed by 4 bases and J by 8 bases, 7 bases remained unmatched. The CDR3 consists of 14 residues. Germline V gene sequence: CDR1 SGHDT, CDR2 YYEEEE. In DNA, the CDR3 is TGTGCCAGCAGCAGGGACAGGGATCGTTATGAGCAGTTCTTC. This codes for CASSRDRDRYEQFF.

This clonotype has ten or more counts. The rearrangement joins TRBV7-9 to TRBJ1-1, with a possible D match to TRBD1 (6 bases). CDR3 length: 16 residues. V lost 4 bases and J 2 bases, leaving 17 bases between the germline ends. The germline CDR1 and CDR2 sequences are SEHNR and FQNEAQ (reference sequence). CDR3: CASSYGQTTKNTEAFF. The CDR3 nucleotides read TGTGCCAGCAGCTACGGACAGACCACAAAAAACACTGAAGCTTTCTTT.

This clonotype was seen only a few times. This chain uses TRBV10-3 with TRBJ2-7; 9 bases fit TRBD1. CDR3 size: 13 residues. From germline, CDR1 is ENHRY and CDR2 SYGVKD. V shed 6 bases, J shed 4 bases, and the junction held 4 bases outside the gene matches. CDR3 residues: CAIRPGQGYEQYF. CDR3 nucleotide sequence: TGTGCCATCAGACCGGGACAGGGATACGAGCAGTACTTC.

This clonotype was seen repeatedly, ten times or more. The rearrangement links TRBV7-9 to TRBJ1-3, with 7 bases matching TRBD1. J gave up 4 bases and V 5 bases, and 8 bases lay outside the gene matches. The CDR3 runs to 15 residues. The germline V gene encodes CDR1 SEHNR and CDR2 FQNEAQ (reference sequence). CDR3 sequence reads: CASSATGSQGNTIYF. The CDR3 nucleotides read TGTGCCAGCAGCGCGACAGGGTCGCAAGGAAACACCATATATTTT.

There are a few counts of this clonotype. For the CDR3, the DNA is TGTGCCAGCAGCACCCCCAGGGACACTGAAGCTTTCTTT. It specifies CASSTPRDTEAFF. The V gene is TRBV7-9, the J gene TRBJ1-1, with a possible D match to TRBD1 (5 bases). The CDR3 spans 13 residues. Germline-derived CDR1 and CDR2 are SEHNR and FQNEAQ (reference sequence). The V and J ends lost 5 bases and 3 bases respectively, with 10 bases between them.

This clonotype appeared many times. The J gene is TRBJ1-2, the V gene TRBV7-2, with D perhaps TRBD1 (6 bases). The CDR3 spans 15 residues. Per germline, CDR1 SGHTA and CDR2 FQGNSA. V dropped 5 bases and J dropped 4 bases, with 17 bases sitting between them. DNA of the CDR3: TGTGCCAGCAGCCCCCTTTTGACAGGTGGCTATGGCTACACCTTC. Residues: CASSPLLTGGYGYTF.

This sequence joins TRBV5-4 and TRBJ2-1, with D maybe TRBD1 (7 bases). Germline loops: CDR1 SGHNT, CDR2 YYREEE (reference sequence). Trimming removed 4 bases at V and 5 bases at J, with 16 bases between. The CDR3 runs 15 residues. The CDR3 bases are TGTGCCAGCAGCCTGGGGACCAGGGGGGACAATGAGCAGTTCTTC. Its translation is CASSLGTRGDNEQFF. The full variable domain, with the rest looked up from reference TRBV5-4 and TRBJ2-1, is ETGVTQSPTHLIKTRGQQVTLRCSSQSGHNTVSWYQQALGQGPQFIFQYYREEENGRGNFPPRFSGLQFPNYSSELNVNALELDDSALYLCASSLGTRGDNEQFFGPGTRLTVL.

The table lists this clonotype with a few counts. The chain recombines TRBV19 with TRBJ2-1; TRBD2 might be the D (6 bases). Germline V lookup: CDR1 LNHDA, CDR2 SQIVND (reference sequence). Trimming left V 7 bases short and J 0 bases short, with 22 bases between. The CDR3 has 18 amino acids. The CDR3 loop reads CASKGALRDGSSYNEQFF. In nucleotides, the CDR3 is TGTGCCAGTAAAGGGGCGTTACGGGACGGGAGCTCCTACAATGAGCAGTTCTTC.

This clonotype was counted at least ten times. This rearrangement joins TRBV7-2 to TRBJ2-5, with 12 bases aligning to TRBD2. The V segment lost 5 bases and the J segment 4 bases; nucleotides outside the gene matches: 5. The CDR3 has 15 amino acids. CDR1 is SGHTA and CDR2 is FQGNSA in the germline V gene. CDR3 DNA: TGTGCCAGCAGCACCCTACTAGCGGGGGGAGAGACCCAGTACTTC. It is translated as CASSTLLAGGETQYF. Full variable domain (remainder filled in from reference TRBV7-2 and TRBJ2-5): GAGVSQSPSNKVTEKGKDVELRCDPISGHTALYWYRQSLGQGLEFLIYFQGNSAPDKSGLPSDRFSAERTGGSVSTLTIQRTQQEDSAVYLCASSTLLAGGETQYFGPGTRLLVL.

The chain employs TRBV20-1 and TRBJ1-1; D gene unclear. V was pared by 0 bases and J by 8 bases, with 7 bases between. Per germline, CDR1 DFQATT and CDR2 SNEGSKA (reference sequence). The CDR3 totals 11 residues. The CDR3 bases are TGCAGTGCTAGAGATTACCTAGAAGCTTTCTTT. Its translation: CSARDYLEAFF.

There are a few counts of this clonotype. CDR3 sequence: CAIKGTGARETQYF. The CDR3 DNA reads as TGTGCCATCAAGGGGACTGGGGCGAGGGAGACCCAGTACTTC. V is TRBV10-3 and J is TRBJ2-5, with D possibly TRBD2 on 6 matching bases. The CDR3 has 14 amino acids. CDR1 is ENHRY and CDR2 is SYGVKD in the germline V gene. Trimming removed 7 bases at V and 5 bases at J, with 17 bases between.

In its sample, this clonotype was seen a few times. The CDR3 reads CASERGNWYNEQFF. For the CDR3, the DNA is TGTGCCAGTGAAAGGGGAAATTGGTACAATGAGCAGTTCTTC. The chain employs TRBV19 and TRBJ2-1; TRBD1 might be the D (5 bases). The V gene lost 8 bases and the J gene lost 4 bases, with 15 bases spanning the gap. Germline values: CDR1 LNHDA, CDR2 SQIVND (reference sequence). The CDR3 is made up of 14 amino acids.

The rearrangement links TRBV6-6 to TRBJ1-2; no clear D. This CDR3 contains 13 residues. Trimming left V 11 bases short and J 3 bases short, with 16 bases between. Germline-derived CDR1 and CDR2 are MNHNY and SVGAGI (reference sequence). CDR3 residues: CAVDSGSHYGYTF. The CDR3 DNA is TGTGCCGTCGACTCGGGCAGCCACTATGGCTACACCTTC.

The genes are TRBV6-5 and TRBJ1-1; unclear D gene. V dropped 0 bases and J dropped 3 bases, with 14 bases sitting between them. This CDR3 has 16 amino acids. The germline gives CDR1 MNHEY, CDR2 SVGAGI. The CDR3 coding sequence is TGTGCCAGCAGTTACTCTTCGACGGGTGTAGACACTGAAGCTTTCTTT. Protein: CASSYSSTGVDTEAFF.

The chain employs TRBV7-3 and TRBJ2-2, with 9 bases lining up with TRBD1. J lost 4 bases, V lost 5 bases, and 14 bases had no gene match. Germline V gene data show CDR1 as SGHTA and CDR2 as FQGTGA. The length of the CDR3 is 18 residues. The CDR3: CASSTNPPGQGSTGELFF. The CDR3 DNA is TGTGCCAGCAGCACCAATCCCCCCGGACAGGGGAGCACCGGGGAGCTGTTTTTT.

On this clonotype itself: The germline gene is not matched at one end of the junction; a read error may be the cause. The chain carries TRBV27 and TRBJ1-5; TRBD1 matches 7 bases. The CDR3 totals 14 residues. Germline V gene lookup returns CDR1 MNHEY and CDR2 SMNVEV (reference sequence). The CDR3, as DNA: TGTGTCAGCAGTTCGGGGACAGGCAATCAGCCCCAGCATTTT. Translated, it gives CVSSSGTGNQPQHF.